The rows below give T cell receptor beta chains drawn from one sample of a study of T-cell reconstitution after alpha-beta-depleted transplantation in children. One entry per CDR3 protein, called by TCRdb with MiXCR from the PCR reads. The profile shows around 440,000 distinct CDR3 sequences, roughly 17% of them singletons. This specimen consisted of PBMCs, mostly from graft donor cells, obtained 360 days after TCRalphabeta/CD19-depleted stem cell transplant. The receptors originated from a boy in the first two years of life who had a stem cell transplant for Wiskott-Aldrich syndrome, so the T cells may come from the graft donor. Each CDR3 is given with its conserved first and last residue. D genes are given only for firm matches.

CASSPIEQVDTQYF TRBV6-2/TRBV6-3 NA TRBJ2-3
CASSPATGQNTEAFF TRBV12-3/TRBV12-4 NA TRBJ1-1
CASSLQGLNTEAFF TRBV7-9 NA TRBJ1-1
CATSDLRTAGEQFF TRBV24-1 NA TRBJ2-1
CSVRIGYEQYF TRBV20-1 NA TRBJ2-7
CASSQEGAGGGADTQYF TRBV4-3 TRBD2 TRBJ2-3
CASSQDRTSGPLAKNIQYF TRBV4-1 TRBD2 TRBJ2-4
CASSLIEGALRYNEQFF TRBV5-6 TRBD1 TRBJ2-1
CASSLGTNGGELFF TRBV5-1 NA TRBJ2-2
CSARVGRPVTTDTQYF TRBV20-1 NA TRBJ2-3
CASCGGGLSGANVLTF TRBV21-1 NA TRBJ2-6
CASSYLDSQETQYF TRBV5-5 NA TRBJ2-5
CASSPTGLRNEQFF TRBV4-2 NA TRBJ2-1